A single sample is the source of the 10 T cell receptor beta chains below, sequenced in a study of T cells in Graves' hyperthyroidism and ophthalmopathy. There were TCR beta CDR3 regions amplified from RNA transcripts. A set of HTBI primers served as the primers for a first-round RT-PCR of the TCR CDR3. One entry per CDR3 protein results from TCRdb running MiXCR on the multiplex PCR reads. Seen here are under 800,000 distinct CDR3 sequences, 12% to 15% observed once, and the top ten hold approximately 10%. The sequenced sample consisted of blood. These receptor sequences come from a woman aged 18-30 years with Graves' hyperthyroidism.

The V gene is TRBV5-1, the J gene TRBJ2-1; perhaps TRBD1 as D (6 bases). Germline V gene sequence: CDR1 SGHRS, CDR2 YFSETQ. This CDR3 comprises 16 residues. Deletions cut 4 bases from V and 0 bases from J, with 14 bases between. CDR3 bases: TGCGCCAGCAGCGCCGAGGACAGCAGCTCCTACAATGAGCAGTTCTTC. Translation: CASSAEDSSSYNEQFF.

The sample holds many counts of this clonotype. The chain couples TRBV7-2 to TRBJ2-3, with D tentatively TRBD2 (5 bases). The CDR3 sequence is 15 residues long. CDR1 is SGHTA, CDR2 FQGNSA, per germline. V gave up 5 bases and J gave up 4 bases, with 16 bases separating them. Written as DNA, the CDR3 is TGTGCCAGCAGCCCCGAGGGCAGGCGGGCAGATACGCAGTATTTT. Encoded protein: CASSPEGRRADTQYF.

This clonotype was seen ten or more times. The V gene is TRBV18, the J gene TRBJ2-7, with D possibly matching TRBD2 (5 bases). Germline V gene sequence: CDR1 KGHSH, CDR2 LQKENI. Trimming cost V 4 bases and J 4 bases, with 17 bases left between them. This CDR3 spans 15 amino acids. DNA for the CDR3: TGTGCCAGCTCACACCAAGAGAGGGTCCCTTACGAGCAGTACTTC. Residues: CASSHQERVPYEQYF.

In its sample, this clonotype was seen a few times. The chain combines TRBV4-1 with TRBJ2-7; perhaps TRBD2 as D (7 bases). There are 15 residues in the CDR3. Trimming left V 2 bases short and J 5 bases short, with 16 bases between. CDR1 MGHRA and CDR2 YSYEKL come from the germline V gene. The DNA of the CDR3 is TGCGCCAGCAGCCAACCCTCGGGGGGCGCGGACGAGCAGTACTTC. Residues: CASSQPSGGADEQYF.

This clonotype was observed a few times. The genes are TRBV3-1 and TRBJ2-3, with TRBD1 matching over 11 bases. The junction had 3 bases not matched to a gene; V was cut back by 4 bases and J by 3 bases. The length of the CDR3 is 15 residues. CDR1 LGHDT and CDR2 YNNKEL come from the germline V gene (reference sequence). CDR3 nucleotide sequence: TGTGCCAGCAGCCGGACAGGGGGCGAGACAGATACGCAGTATTTT. Its translation: CASSRTGGETDTQYF.

This clonotype was seen repeatedly, ten times or more. V usage is TRBV28 and J usage is TRBJ2-3; D perhaps matches TRBD1 (5 bases). The CDR3 is made up of 11 amino acids. The germline V gene has CDR1 MDHEN and CDR2 SYDVKM. Trimming cost V 5 bases and J 5 bases, with 5 bases left between them. The CDR3 here is CASSRGDTQYF. CDR3 DNA sequence: TGTGCCAGCAGTAGGGGAGATACGCAGTATTTT.

The chain combines TRBV4-1 with TRBJ2-1; a weak D match, TRBD2 (6 bases). This CDR3 has 16 amino acids. Trimming pared 4 bases from V and 8 bases from J, leaving 21 bases between. The germline gives CDR1 MGHRA, CDR2 YSYEKL. The CDR3 spells CASSPSPGGRLDEQFF. In DNA, the CDR3 is TGCGCCAGCAGCCCCTCGCCTGGGGGGAGGCTGGATGAGCAGTTCTTC.

This clonotype was found many times. The chain recombines TRBV7-9 with TRBJ2-1; TRBD1 is a possible D gene (5 bases). Germline-derived CDR1 and CDR2 are SEHNR and FQNEAQ (reference sequence). With 1 base removed from V and 2 bases from J, the gap between germline ends came to 12 bases. This CDR3 comprises 16 residues. Here the CDR3 DNA reads TGTGCCAGCAGCTTAGGACCCCTGGGGCCCTACAATGAGCAGTTCTTC. Amino acid sequence: CASSLGPLGPYNEQFF.

This clonotype was found many times. This rearrangement joins TRBV11-1 to TRBJ1-2, with D possibly being TRBD1 (5 bases). The CDR3 extends over 15 amino acids. Germline lookup yields CDR1 SGHAT and CDR2 FQDESV (reference sequence). Trimming removed 2 bases at V and 6 bases at J, with 16 bases between. This CDR3 reads CASSLFPGSGDGYTF. The CDR3 bases are TGTGCCAGCAGCTTATTCCCGGGTTCGGGGGATGGCTACACCTTC.

There are a few counts of this clonotype. The rearrangement links TRBV27 to TRBJ2-7; D unresolved. This CDR3 spans 15 amino acids. In germline, CDR1 is MNHEY, CDR2 SMNVEV (reference sequence). V dropped 0 bases and J dropped 3 bases, with 12 bases sitting between them. The CDR3 sequence is CASSLSPGRIYEQYF. The CDR3 nucleotides are TGTGCCAGCAGTTTATCCCCGGGCAGGATCTACGAGCAGTACTTC.